These 27 T cell receptor beta chains were all obtained from the same sample, sequenced in a study of OX40 agonist ivuxolimab in advanced cancers. Library construction relied on the immunoSEQ multiplex PCR assay. What TCRdb holds here is the immuneACCESS table cut down to in-frame rearrangements. Part of the clones is not present; checked against another copy, under half of the missing clones reflect an unresolved V gene, and the others are unexplained. This sample holds 90,000 to 100,000 clones; approximately 86% were observed only once. Jointly, the top ten make up 3% to 4% of the sample. The sequenced sample was CD4+ or CD8+ T cells sorted from blood, obtained in a trial of the OX40 agonist ivuxolimab. All receptors derive from an adult with an advanced solid tumor such as melanoma, head and neck, liver or kidney cancer.

The chain links TRBV30 to TRBJ2-5; unclear D gene. The V gene's germline CDR1 is GTSNPN and CDR2 SVGIG (reference sequence). Trimming shortened V by 2 bases and J by 4 bases, and 8 bases separated the two germline ends. CDR3 size: 12 residues. The CDR3 protein is CAWSRRRETQYF. The CDR3 DNA follows: TGTGCCTGGAGTCGCAGGAGAGAGACCCAGTACTTC.

This clone appeared a single time. The chain uses TRBV2 and TRBJ2-7; D call uncertain. CDR3 size: 15 residues. Germline values: CDR1 SNHLY, CDR2 FYNNEI. The ends were cut back, 6 bases at V and 3 bases at J, with 18 bases in the middle. DNA of the CDR3: TGTGCCAGCAGCCATCGACTCGACGGCGGCTACGAGCAGTACTTC. Amino acids: CASSHRLDGGYEQYF.

The chain recombines TRBV7-9 with TRBJ2-1; D is unresolved. Trimming pared 3 bases from V and 9 bases from J, leaving 9 bases between. CDR3 length equals 12 residues. Germline V CDR1 and CDR2: SEHNR, FQNEAQ (reference sequence). CDR3 in amino acids: CASSFGRSEQFF. As DNA, the CDR3 is TGTGCCAGCAGCTTTGGCCGGAGTGAGCAGTTCTTC.

This clone was found a few times. V is TRBV14 and J is TRBJ2-1; D call uncertain. Germline CDR1 SGHDN, CDR2 FVKESK. The V gene lost 2 bases and the J gene lost 9 bases, with 5 bases spanning the gap. The CDR3 is 11 residues long. CDR3: CASSQKIEQFF. CDR3 nucleotide sequence: TGTGCCAGCAGCCAAAAGATTGAGCAGTTCTTC.

This sequence joins TRBV4-1 and TRBJ2-5, with 9 bases lining up with TRBD2. Judging by the DNA end, TRBJ2-7 fits better; the J call may be wrong. CDR1 is MGHRA, CDR2 YSYEKL, per germline. The CDR3 spans 15 residues. CDR3 loop: CASSQRLAAGREQYF. CDR3 DNA: TGCGCCAGCAGCCAAAGACTAGCGGCGGGCCGCGAGCAGTACTTC.

The chain links TRBV4-1 to TRBJ2-2; 10 nucleotides align to TRBD2. This CDR3 has 16 residues. Germline V lookup: CDR1 MGHRA, CDR2 YSYEKL. The V and J ends lost 4 bases and 5 bases, in that order; junction bases with no gene match: 7. In nucleotides, the CDR3 is TGCGCCAGCAGCCGAGGTGCTAGCGGGAGTACCGGGGAGCTGTTTTTT. Translation gives CASSRGASGSTGELFF.

This rearrangement joins TRBV19 to TRBJ2-7, with 14 positions matching TRBD2. Germline V CDR1 and CDR2: LNHDA, SQIVND (reference sequence). J gave up 7 bases and V 3 bases, and 5 bases lay outside the gene matches. This CDR3 has 15 residues. This chain's CDR3 is CASSIGTSGRGEQYF. In DNA, the CDR3 is TGTGCCAGTAGTATCGGGACTAGCGGGAGAGGGGAGCAGTACTTC.

The V call is TRBV6-5, the J call TRBJ2-3, with unresolved D. Trimming took off 6 bases at V and 4 bases at J, with 5 bases between the two ends. This CDR3 region has 11 residues. The germline V gene encodes CDR1 MNHEY and CDR2 SVGAGI. CDR3 nucleotide sequence: TGTGCCAGCAGAGATCCAGATACGCAGTATTTT. It yields the protein CASRDPDTQYF.

The genes are TRBV5-5 and TRBJ2-7; 9 bases fit TRBD1. CDR1 is SGHKS, CDR2 YYEKEE, per germline (reference sequence). The J segment lost 5 bases and the V segment lost 4 bases, leaving 4 bases of the junction unmatched. The CDR3 runs 13 residues. The CDR3 nucleotides read TGTGCCAGCAGCGCAGGGACAGGGAACGAGCAGTACTTC. This sequence encodes CASSAGTGNEQYF. Full variable domain (remainder filled in from reference TRBV5-5 and TRBJ2-7): DAGVTQSPTHLIKTRGQQVTLRCSPISGHKSVSWYQQVLGQGPQFIFQYYEKEERGRGNFPDRFSARQFPNYSSELNVNALLLGDSALYLCASSAGTGNEQYFGPGTRLTVT.

The chain joins TRBV30 to TRBJ2-2; D uncertain. Trimming took 0 bases from V and 6 from J, leaving 8 bases between them. In germline, CDR1 is GTSNPN, CDR2 SVGIG (reference sequence). CDR3 length: 13 residues. DNA of the CDR3: TGTGCCTGGAGTGTACTACCTTCCGGGGAGCTGTTTTTT. Translated, it gives CAWSVLPSGELFF.

This chain uses TRBV5-5 with TRBJ2-7, with TRBD1 matching 7 bases. After removal of 5 bases from V and 6 bases from J, the junction contained 11 bases not matched to a gene. Germline CDR1 SGHKS, CDR2 YYEKEE (reference sequence). The CDR3 length is 14 residues. CDR3 nucleotides: TGTGCCAGCAGTCCACAGGGGCCGGATACCGAGCAGTACTTC. It translates to CASSPQGPDTEQYF.

The V and J genes are TRBV4-3 and TRBJ2-7, with 10 bases matching TRBD2. Germline V gives CDR1 LGHNA, CDR2 YSLEER. The length of the CDR3 is 14 residues. The V and J ends lost 0 bases and 7 bases, in that order; junction bases with no gene match: 3. The CDR3 sequence: CASSQDSGRKEQYF. The CDR3 DNA is TGCGCCAGCAGCCAAGATAGCGGGAGGAAAGAGCAGTACTTC.

This chain joins TRBV11-1 and TRBJ2-7; 9 bases match TRBD2. Germline loops: CDR1 SGHAT, CDR2 FQDESV (reference sequence). Losses at the gene ends were 4 bases for V and 5 bases for J; bases not matched to a gene: 12. The CDR3 loop spans 16 amino acids. CDR3 residues: CASSSGLAGAIHEQYF. In DNA, the CDR3 is TGTGCCAGCAGCTCGGGACTAGCCGGAGCAATCCACGAGCAGTACTTC.

This rearrangement joins TRBV19 to TRBJ2-1, with 12 positions matching TRBD2. Trimming cost V 5 bases and J 7 bases; bases outside gene matches: 3. The CDR3 consists of 14 residues. CDR1 is LNHDA, CDR2 SQIVND, per germline (reference sequence). The CDR3 loop reads CASSRLAGVNEQFF. In DNA, the CDR3 is TGTGCCAGTAGTCGACTAGCGGGAGTAAATGAGCAGTTCTTC.

The V and J genes are TRBV9 and TRBJ2-7; weak D call: TRBD1 (6 bases). Looked up from germline, CDR1 is SGDLS and CDR2 is YYNGEE. The CDR3 runs 14 residues. Trimming removed 0 bases at V and 4 bases at J, with 11 bases between. The CDR3 here is CASSVDGTSYEQYF. CDR3 sequence (DNA): TGTGCCAGCAGCGTAGACGGGACAAGTTACGAGCAGTACTTC.

Only a few counts were recorded for this clone. The V gene is TRBV6-5, the J gene TRBJ2-7; the D call may be TRBD1 or TRBD2 (7 bases each). This CDR3 is 15 amino acids long. Trimming took 0 bases from V and 2 from J, leaving 11 bases between them. Germline lookup yields CDR1 MNHEY and CDR2 SVGAGI. CDR3 in amino acids: CASSYSSGTAYEQYF. The DNA for the CDR3 is TGTGCCAGCAGTTACTCGAGCGGGACAGCCTACGAGCAGTACTTC.

The chain carries TRBV7-2 and TRBJ2-3; unclear D gene. The ends were cut back, 1 base at V and 8 bases at J, with 7 bases in the middle. CDR1 and CDR2 (germline): SGHTA, FQGNSA. The CDR3 is made up of 12 amino acids. The CDR3 nucleotides read TGTGCCAGCAGCTTAGGGCGAACTACGCAGTATTTT. Translated, it gives CASSLGRTTQYF.

The chain is built from TRBV7-9 and TRBJ2-5; 8 bases agree with TRBD1. With V trimmed by 3 bases and J by 4 bases, 10 bases remained unmatched. Germline CDR1 SEHNR, CDR2 FQNEAQ (reference sequence). The CDR3 consists of 16 residues. The CDR3 nucleotides read TGTGCCAGCAGCTTTCCAGGACAGGGTGGGGGAGAGACCCAGTACTTC. This encodes CASSFPGQGGGETQYF.

This clone was counted a few times. The chain joins TRBV27 to TRBJ2-7; possible D gene TRBD1, 6 bases. This CDR3 comprises 14 residues. Germline assignment: CDR1 MNHEY and CDR2 SMNVEV (reference sequence). Deletions cut 4 bases from V and 6 bases from J, with 16 bases between. CDR3 coding DNA: TGTGCCAGCAGTTATACAGGGATCTCGGTCGAGCAGTACTTC. Its translation is CASSYTGISVEQYF.

The genes are TRBV5-1 and TRBJ2-5; weak D call: TRBD2 (6 bases). Trimming took 1 base from V and 4 from J, leaving 11 bases between them. Looked up from germline, CDR1 is SGHRS and CDR2 is YFSETQ. The CDR3 has 14 residues. The CDR3 nucleotides are TGCGCCAGCAGCTTGTTTCAGGGAGGAGAGACCCAGTACTTC. As protein: CASSLFQGGETQYF.

The chain recombines TRBV4-1 with TRBJ2-7; weak D call: TRBD2 (5 bases). CDR1 is MGHRA and CDR2 is YSYEKL in the germline V gene. With 1 base removed from V and 4 bases from J, the gap between germline ends came to 14 bases. The CDR3 covers 15 residues. CDR3 sequence reads: CASSQGPASPYEQYF. CDR3 DNA sequence: TGCGCCAGCAGCCAAGGTCCTGCTAGCCCTTACGAGCAGTACTTC.

The DNA of the CDR3 is TGTGCCAGCAGTTTTCTAGGGGACACAGAAGAGACCCAGTACTTC. It is translated as CASSFLGDTEETQYF. The chain combines TRBV28 with TRBJ2-5, with D possibly being TRBD1 (6 bases). CDR1 is MDHEN and CDR2 is SYDVKM in the germline V gene. V was pared by 3 bases and J by 3 bases, with 14 bases between. This CDR3 is 15 amino acids long.

V and J are TRBV10-3 and TRBJ1-5; 10 positions match TRBD1. The V and J ends lost 6 bases and 3 bases, in that order; junction bases with no gene match: 8. The CDR3 spans 16 residues. The germline V gene has CDR1 ENHRY and CDR2 SYGVKD. The CDR3 loop is CAISAGTGDSNQPQHF. In nucleotides, the CDR3 is TGTGCCATCAGCGCCGGGACAGGGGACTCCAATCAGCCCCAGCATTTT.

Here the CDR3 DNA reads TGTGCCAGTAGTACGAGGGGACTAGCGGACGAGCAGTACTTC. It codes for CASSTRGLADEQYF. This chain connects TRBV19 to TRBJ2-5; 11 bases line up with TRBD2. The last part of the DNA fits TRBJ2-7 better; the J call may be wrong. The CDR3 covers 14 residues. Germline lookup yields CDR1 LNHDA and CDR2 SQIVND (reference sequence).

This chain links TRBV2 with TRBJ2-7; D is perhaps TRBD1 (5 bases). The germline V gene has CDR1 SNHLY and CDR2 FYNNEI. The V end was cut by 2 bases, the J end by 3 bases, with 11 bases between. This CDR3 comprises 14 residues. The DNA of the CDR3 is TGTGCCAGCAGTGAATCCCCAGGGATCTACGAGCAGTACTTC. Its protein is CASSESPGIYEQYF.

This clone was observed a handful of times. The chain links TRBV18 to TRBJ2-6; 10 positions match TRBD1. V was clipped by 4 bases and J by 3 bases; unmatched bases: 6. Germline V CDR1 and CDR2: KGHSH, LQKENI. The CDR3 sequence is 17 residues long. The CDR3 loop is CASSRGQGSFGANVLTF. CDR3 bases: TGTGCCAGCTCACGGGGACAGGGGAGTTTTGGGGCCAACGTCCTGACTTTC.

This clone was counted between two and nine times. The V gene is TRBV28, the J gene TRBJ2-2; TRBD1 matches at 8 bases. CDR1 MDHEN and CDR2 SYDVKM come from the germline V gene. This CDR3 has 15 residues. With V trimmed by 7 bases and J by 3 bases, 7 bases remained unmatched. The DNA for the CDR3 is TGTGCCAGCACCTCCGGGACAGGACACACCGGGGAGCTGTTTTTT. Its protein product is CASTSGTGHTGELFF.